This T cell receptor (beta chain) emerged from a study of cytomegalovirus exposure and HLA in healthy donors (dated by TCRdb to about 2017). About the full investigation: According to an earlier analysis of a few hundred of the donors, 200 million or so T cells yielded 90 million to 130 million unique TCR beta sequences and 276 Gb of sequence data. An early release that covered roughly 600 HLA-typed donors contained approximately 300 gigabases of sequencing data and 75 million to 100 million unique TCR sequences. Of the approximately 400 genotyped donors, about 80% fell in the genetic ancestry cluster associated with self-reported Caucasian donors. The study aimed to test whether cataloging public T cell receptors could reveal signatures of past pathogen exposure. Using immunosequencing, the study profiled T cell repertoires from about 620 subjects and related those repertoires to cytomegalovirus serostatus. In addition to the first cohort of 666 subjects, a separate validation cohort of 120 different subjects was used. High-throughput TCR immunosequencing, statistical association of individual TCRs with disease status, and machine learning were combined to predict cytomegalovirus infection status. To study patterns of TCR occurrence, a later analysis re-analyzed previously published TCR beta repertoires from around 700 donors and added high-resolution HLA genotyping. The later analysis used no new phenotypic data to find candidate immune exposures, relying instead on TCR beta sequences and their occurrence across donors. To decide whether each TCR beta V gene segment behaved as functional or pseudogenic, an earlier analysis of approximately 620 of the donors relied on high-throughput TCR beta sequencing. Alongside the repertoire data, information on donor age, sex, ethnicity and CMV serostatus was compiled. Genome-wide SNP genotypes for about 60% of the 666 donors were used in a later genetic analysis, which treated that subset as a discovery cohort. All discovery cohort repertoires had been generated on a single sequencing platform. HLA typing covered class I and class II loci at four-digit resolution. The number of donors typed differed by locus, with about 620-630 for A, B, C, DRB1 and DQB1, around 560 for DQA1, under 610 for DPA1, and 400 to 490 for DPB1. Because of strong linkage in the cohort, five DR-DQ haplotypes were treated as single units for association and clustering. On average, about 240,000 unique TCR beta nucleotide sequences were sequenced per donor among 300 to 500 genotyped donors of the cohort, with about 19% of those sequences being non-productive.

Measured from the cysteine to the phenylalanine, the CDR3 is 14 residues long. Only the CDR3 DNA stays, 42 bases, in frame from base 1. The trim is 7 bases for V and 0 bases for J, with a gap of 13 bases between the germline ends. The germline V gene yields SGHDT for CDR1 and YYEEEE for CDR2. The cohort comprised 710 or so healthy bone marrow donors. At the time of sampling, every cohort member was nominally healthy, though immune exposures that went unrecorded were likely present. The donor was CMV seronegative and was included in the group of a few hundred seronegative cohort members. Each donor provided a peripheral blood sample, and peripheral blood mononuclear cells were used for TCR beta sequencing. The Qiagen DNeasy Blood Extraction Kit was used to extract genomic DNA from the blood cell samples. In regard to this clone: The antigen it binds to is not known. No base quality values were provided; no much bigger clone lies one nucleotide off.

The method was the immunoSEQ multiplex PCR assay. For the multiplex PCR, a mixture combining 60 forward primers for TCR Vbeta segments and 13 reverse primers for TCR Jbeta segments was used. A multiplex PCR assay on genomic DNA amplified the CDR3 region of rearranged TCR beta genes. On the Illumina HiSeq System, the amplified TCR beta libraries were sequenced as 87-base-pair reads. The authors' pipeline ran thus. In a later analysis, roughly 80 million unique TCR beta chains were counted across the roughly 610 repertoires, and roughly 11 million of these chains were shared by at least two donors. To remove PCR and sequencing errors, raw reads were error-corrected and collapsed into unique sequences using a nearest-neighbor algorithm that merged closely related sequences. V, D and J gene segments were assigned by aligning CDR3 sequences to IMGT reference sequences. For a sequence to be retained, at least a six-nucleotide match to both a V gene segment and a J gene segment was required. A rearrangement was called productive if the CDR3 had no stop codons and remained in frame with V and J, and every other rearrangement was called non-productive. CDR3 was defined according to IMGT convention as the region running from the second conserved V-encoded cysteine to the conserved J-encoded phenylalanine. The earlier analysis of about 610 of the donors excluded sequences that lacked an unambiguous match to a single V gene segment. In an earlier analysis of approximately 590 of the donors, V segments were called functional above 56.7% productive rearrangements and were called segregating when the between-donor standard deviation exceeded 5%. A statistical classification framework was built for diagnosing cytomegalovirus status from the catalog of TCR beta chain sequences. A later analysis assigned V and J genes by comparing TCR nucleotide sequences with IMGT/GENE-DB human TR gene sequences. A later analysis assigned CDR3 sequences and most-parsimonious VDJ recombination scenarios with the TCRdist pipeline. A later analysis defined each TCR beta chain by its CDR3 amino acid sequence plus V-gene family, and excluded reads lacking a unique V-gene family. To address suspected cross-contamination and a sequencing artifact, a later analysis removed a few hundred highly shared, low-generation-probability nucleotide sequences. A later analysis calculated a clonal expansion index for each public chain from normalized within-repertoire ranks of inferred template counts. Generation probabilities in a later analysis came from a VDJ recombination model fitted to out-of-frame rearrangements, and those results were checked against IGoR. Hypergeometric tests were used in a later analysis to score TCR-TCR, TCR-HLA and TCR-CMV co-occurrence, with a repertoire-size bias correction applied to the TCR pairs. False discovery rates were estimated in a later analysis by permuting HLA or CMV assignments 20 times. In a later analysis, co-occurring TCRs were grouped using DBSCAN, and TCRdist sequence similarity was added for clustering within HLA-allele-positive subsets. Repertoires with fewer than 30,000 or more than 120,000 public chains were left out of co-occurrence clustering, as were five repertoires with anomalous nucleotide sharing. TCRdb stores this immuneACCESS table with in-frame sequences only. Part of the clones is absent; in the studies checked, under half of the shortfall reflects unresolved V genes, and no reason is known for the rest. D and trimming were read from the DNA, whereas the V and J calls and clone size are those reported in that table. This sample holds 95,000 to 100,000 clones; under 85% were observed only once. Around 4.1% of the sample goes to the ten largest clones.

Study-wide findings and limitations: The 87-base-pair reads could not distinguish some IMGT-functional V segments, including TRBV6-2 and TRBV6-3, so those segments were excluded. While some public TCRs were present in many individuals, most TCR sequences turned up only very rarely across donors. An association between a missense DCLRE1C variant and V-gene and J-gene trimming of TCR beta chains was found in a later genetic analysis and replicated in an independent cohort. According to a later analysis, most CMV-associated TCR beta chains appeared to be HLA-restricted, and the HLA associations seemed to be driven largely by CMV exposure. In a later analysis, several top co-occurrence clusters were reported to appear linked to parvovirus B19, influenza, CMV and Epstein-Barr virus. For the cohort, immune exposure information was limited to CMV serostatus. Correlated functional status among segregating V segments might reflect linkage disequilibrium, but an unknown experimental factor could not be ruled out. The presence/absence analyses assumed that sequencing depth was roughly uniform across donors, and that assumption may not be true. The study gave a list of 150 to 200 TCR beta chains associated with cytomegalovirus. It was suggested by the authors that the approach could potentially be generalized to other disease states and immunological phenotypes. This cohort had only TCR beta chains sequenced, and the lack of alpha or paired-chain data limited which features could be detected. In both the original and validation cohorts, the classifier was reported to diagnose cytomegalovirus status with high specificity and sensitivity. In a later analysis, HLA-associated TCR beta chains were found to be more clonally expanded and to have lower generation probabilities than equally common non-associated chains. When HLA alleles, especially DR and DQ, strongly co-occurred, TCR associations were difficult to assign to individual alleles. At a false discovery rate of 0.05, a later analysis linked about 17,000 TCR beta sequences to specific HLA alleles. A cluster of highly shared sequence variants was judged likely to be a technical artifact of the sequencing pipeline. A further reported finding was that TCR beta sequences accurately predicted the HLA-A and HLA-B alleles for most subjects in the first cohort. Broadly in line with IMGT annotations, most TCR beta V segments showed up in productive rearrangements about 87% or about 30% of the time in an earlier analysis of 450 to 600 of the donors. A few of the identified cytomegalovirus-associated TCR beta chains were confirmed in vitro to be specific for cytomegalovirus antigens. Because some donors lacked HLA typing at each locus, the association tests relied only on the typed subset. The earlier analysis of 587 of the donors excluded some 15 rarely observed V segments, including chromosome 9 orphons, because counts were too low. In a later analysis, TCR association rates were found to vary across HLA loci, with the most associated TCRs seen for DRB1 alleles and the fewest for HLA-C alleles. In a later genetic analysis, fewer N-insertions in productive TCRs were reported among donors in an Asian-associated ancestry cluster than the approximately 630-donor mean.

Sequences were obtained from PBMCs. The rearrangement combines TRBV5-6 with TRBJ1-1; the D gene lacks a confident call. The TCR was taken from a man in his forties in good health and CMV-seronegative. The encoded CDR3 is CASLRGRLNTEAFF. The DNA is TGTGCCAGCCTCCGGGGTCGGCTGAACACTGAAGCTTTCTTT. This CDR3, with the reference TRBV5-6 and TRBJ1-1 proteins standing in past its ends, gives the full variable domain DAGVTQSPTHLIKTRGQQVTLRCSPKSGHDTVSWYQQALGQGPQFIFQYYEEEERQRGNFPDRFSGHQFPNYSSELNVNALLLGDSALYLCASLRGRLNTEAFFGQGTRLTVV.